This record covers a single T cell receptor (beta chain). Recovered status applied to Cohort 3 donors who had two consecutive negative PCRs. It also applied to those with clearance or with symptom resolution. Deletions cut 8 bases from V and 5 bases from J, with 13 bases between. The CDR3 is made up of 14 amino acids. Germline CDR1 and CDR2: SNHLY and FYNNEI. The source of the sample is a study of blood T cell repertoires in COVID-19. Sequencing used immunoSEQ multiplex PCR; TCRdb keeps in-frame clones, though not all of them. There are 260,000 or so clones in the sample; 85% occur only once, and 2.5% to 3% lies in the top ten.

The sample was PBMCs or T cells enriched from blood (not recorded which). The receptor was derived from a woman aged 45-60 years who had recovered from COVID-19. The rearrangement uses TRBV2 and TRBJ1-6; possibly TRBD1 for D (6 bases). CDR3 amino acids: CASQQGLNNSPLHF. The CDR3 DNA sequence: TGTGCCAGCCAACAGGGTTTAAATAATTCACCCCTCCACTTT.